This T cell receptor beta chain was identified during a study of T cell responses to AZD1222 COVID-19 vaccine. General study points: Donor demographics were predominantly white British with a female majority; clonal diversity may be underestimated. Spike-spanning, vaccine-associated CD4 TCRs were dominant at 160-218 and 743-854. Reportedly, nearly half the spike-specific TCRs target unmutated variant regions.

Germline loops: CDR1 SQVTM, CDR2 ANQGSEA. The CDR3 totals 12 residues. Deletions cut 7 bases from V and 4 bases from J, with 13 bases between. Method: immunoSEQ multiplex PCR; TCRdb's copy keeps in-frame clones and lacks some. The sample yields about 110,000 clones, 88% seen once. As to this clone: The antigen is unknown.

This chain uses TRBV29-1 with TRBJ1-1, with D perhaps TRBD1 (6 bases). Sequences were derived from peripheral blood, sampled on day 0 of AZD1222 vaccination. The receptor was derived from an adult in good health. The CDR3 is CSGQGYRTEAFF. CDR3 bases: TGCAGCGGGCAGGGGTATCGCACTGAAGCTTTCTTT. The full variable domain, in which reference TRBV29-1 and TRBJ1-1 provide the parts outside the CDR3, is SAVISQKPSRDICQRGTSLTIQCQVDSQVTMMFWYRQQPGQSLTLIATANQGSEATYESGFVIDKFPISRPNLTFSTLTVSNMSPEDSSIYLCSGQGYRTEAFFGQGTRLTVV.